The rows below give T cell receptor beta chains drawn from one sample of a study of T cell responses to AZD1222 COVID-19 vaccine. Profiled with immunoSEQ multiplex PCR; TCRdb holds only in-frame clones, not every one. This table holds some 110,000 clones, 70% to 90% found once. Sequences were derived from peripheral blood, sampled on day 0 of AZD1222 vaccination. All receptors come from an adult in good health. The conserved cysteine and the conserved F or W are not part of the CDR3 here. The order of the fields is V gene, J gene, CDR3 protein.

TRBV29-1,TRBJ2-2,SAAGTSGTNTGELF
TRBV6-4,TRBJ1-2,ASSDGVQGVDGYT
TRBV6-6,TRBJ2-7,ASSGGAESSYEQY
TRBV5-1,TRBJ1-6,ASSLGGPAASPLH
TRBV28,TRBJ1-4,ASSPDGLYEKLF
TRBV13,TRBJ1-3,ASSLEGSTGNTIY
TRBV3-1/TRBV3-2,TRBJ2-3,ASSHPSTDTQY
TRBV4-1,TRBJ1-2,ASSQGIYGYT
TRBV13,TRBJ1-4,ASSRNTGGEKLF
TRBV7-6,TRBJ2-7,ASSSGGTGEQY
TRBV7-9,TRBJ2-5,ASSLIAGDQY
TRBV4-1,TRBJ2-7,ASSQPGQGYYEQY
TRBV19,TRBJ1-1,ASSPQGLGAF
TRBV19,TRBJ2-7,ASSIPGDDEQY
TRBV9,TRBJ2-1,ASSVSFNEQF
TRBV19,TRBJ1-2,ASRPGQGPYGYT
TRBV18,TRBJ1-2,ASSPTETGSYGYT
TRBV6-6,TRBJ1-2,ASSDGLNYGYT
TRBV12-3/TRBV12-4,TRBJ2-7,ASSLELQEQY
TRBV30,TRBJ2-3,AWIASGRGDTQY
TRBV19,TRBJ1-1,ASKVSGPRDTEAF
TRBV18,TRBJ1-1,ASSPPGYLTNTEAF
TRBV27,TRBJ1-5,ASSPRGRAGGNQPQH
TRBV4-3,TRBJ1-4,ASSLATGTANEKLF
TRBV15,TRBJ1-1,ATSRKTGTTEAF
TRBV29-1,TRBJ2-7,SAKRLADSYEQY
TRBV28,TRBJ2-2,ASSSPPGELF
TRBV3-1/TRBV3-2,TRBJ2-3,ASSQDASTDTQY
TRBV5-1,TRBJ2-2,ASSVRDRGELF
TRBV24-1,TRBJ2-5,ATSDRTEVQETQY
TRBV5-1,TRBJ1-1,ASRVRPGASNTEAF
TRBV30,TRBJ1-2,AWSGEVGTNYGYT
TRBV6-5,TRBJ1-6,ASSPRDTDSPLH
TRBV15,TRBJ1-6,ATSRADSKNSPLH
TRBV5-1,TRBJ1-4,ASSSGTADEKLF
TRBV10-3,TRBJ2-1,ATPIGEANEQF
TRBV5-8,TRBJ2-4,ASSPLTVAKNIQY
TRBV5-1,TRBJ2-5,ASSSVSPTGRVQETQY
TRBV11-2,TRBJ1-2,ASKPNDRAPHGYT
TRBV6-1,TRBJ1-2,ASSEAGGGYGYT
TRBV7-9,TRBJ1-4,ASNLDNEKLF
TRBV5-1,TRBJ2-3,ASTGTVHSTDTQY
TRBV30,TRBJ2-7,AWSEGSYEQY
TRBV21-1,TRBJ1-5,ASGWHAADSNQPQH
TRBV30,TRBJ1-2,ASKTPWGGSDGYT
TRBV2,TRBJ2-2,ASSGLGARNGELF
TRBV5-6,TRBJ1-5,ASSLDRQGPQH
TRBV10-3,TRBJ1-2,AITRTGGDGYT
TRBV5-4,TRBJ1-1,ASSLMGRGNTEAF
TRBV12-3/TRBV12-4,TRBJ2-1,ASSLALGGEQF
TRBV15,TRBJ1-6,ATSREGRANSPLH
TRBV9,TRBJ1-4,ASSVGSVHEKLF
TRBV10-1,TRBJ2-1,ASAFPGGEQF
TRBV9,TRBJ1-6,ASSVGPGLNSPLH
TRBV4-1,TRBJ1-5,ASSQDSNQPQH
TRBV10-3,TRBJ2-1,AISESERDEQF
TRBV2,TRBJ1-3,ASLRESGNTIY
TRBV7-9,TRBJ2-7,ASNLGSGSVDEQY
TRBV7-6,TRBJ1-1,ASSLLSRVTEAF
TRBV11-2,TRBJ2-2,ASSLARGQLGELF